Following are 21 T cell receptor beta chains from one sample sequenced in a study of blood T cell repertoires in COVID-19. This table comes from immunoSEQ multiplex PCR, and its TCRdb copy is limited to in-frame clones, with some not included. The sample contains 59,000 or so clones, about 86% of which appear only once. The sequencing sample was made of peripheral blood. These TCRs come from a woman of 80 years or more with active or convalescent COVID-19.

The chain uses TRBV7-2 and TRBJ1-2; D call uncertain. This CDR3 has 14 residues. In germline, CDR1 is SGHTA, CDR2 FQGNSA. V dropped 6 bases and J dropped 4 bases, with 15 bases sitting between them. This CDR3 reads CASSFAGSFYGYTF. The CDR3 DNA reads as TGTGCCAGCAGTTTTGCCGGGTCGTTCTATGGCTACACCTTC.

The V and J genes are TRBV5-4 and TRBJ2-7, with 7 bases fitting TRBD2. CDR1 is SGHNT, CDR2 YYREEE, per germline (reference sequence). The CDR3 is 16 amino acids. V shed 4 bases, J shed 5 bases, and the junction held 15 bases outside the gene matches. Written as DNA, the CDR3 is TGTGCCAGCAGCGCTACCCCGAGCAGCGGGGTTAACGAGCAGTACTTC. Residues: CASSATPSSGVNEQYF.

CDR3 region: CASSLGGKDQPQHF. CDR3 DNA sequence: TGCGCCAGCAGCTTGGGAGGGAAGGATCAGCCCCAGCATTTT. The V and J genes are TRBV5-1 and TRBJ1-5, with D unresolved. The CDR3 totals 14 residues. Per germline, CDR1 SGHRS and CDR2 YFSETQ. The V end lost 0 bases, the J end lost 5 bases, and 9 bases lay between the germline ends.

The chain joins TRBV19 to TRBJ2-7; 8 positions agree with TRBD1. V dropped 6 bases and J dropped 0; count of bases not matched to a gene: 4. Germline V gives CDR1 LNHDA, CDR2 SQIVND (reference sequence). This CDR3 region has 14 residues. CDR3 bases: TGTGCCAGTAGGAGACAGGGGACCTCCTACGAGCAGTACTTC. It specifies CASRRQGTSYEQYF.

V gene TRBV6-2 or TRBV6-3 combines with J gene TRBJ1-1; D is undetermined. Germline lookup yields CDR1 MNHEY and CDR2 SVGEGT. Trimming shortened V by 5 bases and J by 4 bases, and 11 bases separated the two germline ends. The CDR3 is made up of 13 amino acids. The CDR3 DNA sequence: TGTGCCAGCAGTCCGGGGTTGGGCACTGAAGCTTTCTTT. Translation gives CASSPGLGTEAFF.

This chain links TRBV5-1 with TRBJ2-3, with D unresolved. The length of the CDR3 is 17 residues. The V end was cut by 0 bases, the J end by 1 base, with 15 bases between. Looked up from germline, CDR1 is SGHRS and CDR2 is YFSETQ. This CDR3 is CASSLGHTATGTDTQYF. The DNA of the CDR3 is TGCGCCAGCAGCTTGGGCCACACGGCTACAGGCACAGATACGCAGTATTTT.

The V call is TRBV7-2, the J call TRBJ1-4; TRBD1 might be the D (6 bases). Germline assignment: CDR1 SGHTA and CDR2 FQGNSA. Trimming shortened V by 3 bases and J by 3 bases, and 11 bases separated the two germline ends. The CDR3 has 15 residues. CDR3 sequence: CASSFQGTANEKLFF. CDR3 nucleotide sequence: TGTGCCAGCAGCTTCCAGGGGACGGCTAATGAAAAACTGTTTTTT. The variable domain in full, with the rest retrieved from reference TRBV7-2 and TRBJ1-4, is GAGVSQSPSNKVTEKGKDVELRCDPISGHTALYWYRQSLGQGLEFLIYFQGNSAPDKSGLPSDRFSAERTGGSVSTLTIQRTQQEDSAVYLCASSFQGTANEKLFFGSGTQLSVL.

The V call is TRBV6-1, the J call TRBJ2-7; a possible D gene is TRBD1 (6 bases). Germline-derived CDR1 and CDR2 are MNHNS and SASEGT. V dropped 8 bases and J dropped 7 bases, with 18 bases sitting between them. This CDR3 contains 13 residues. CDR3 protein: CASERDTSFEQYF. The CDR3 bases are TGTGCCAGCGAACGGGACACCTCGTTTGAGCAGTACTTC.

As DNA, the CDR3 is TGTGCCAGCAGCTTAGGTGGACAGGGAGACGAGCAGTACTTC. It translates to CASSLGGQGDEQYF. The chain uses TRBV7-3 and TRBJ2-7, with TRBD1 matching over 8 bases. V shed 2 bases, J shed 5 bases, and the junction held 5 bases outside the gene matches. This CDR3 spans 14 amino acids. The germline V gene encodes CDR1 SGHTA and CDR2 FQGTGA. Looking up the rest from reference TRBV7-3 and TRBJ2-7 gives the full variable domain: GAGVSQTPSNKVTEKGKYVELRCDPISGHTALYWYRQSLGQGPEFLIYFQGTGAADDSGLPNDRFFAVRPEGSVSTLKIQRTERGDSAVYLCASSLGGQGDEQYFGPGTRLTVT.

This chain joins TRBV7-9 and TRBJ1-4; weak D call: TRBD1 (6 bases). V dropped 1 base and J dropped 7 bases, with 13 bases sitting between them. This CDR3 is 15 amino acids long. Germline CDR1 SEHNR, CDR2 FQNEAQ (reference sequence). The CDR3 sequence is CASSLDRVGAEKLFF. The CDR3 DNA reads as TGTGCCAGCAGCTTAGACAGGGTGGGAGCTGAAAAACTGTTTTTT. The complete variable domain, with remaining parts taken from reference TRBV7-9 and TRBJ1-4, reads DTGVSQNPRHKITKRGQNVTFRCDPISEHNRLYWYRQTLGQGPEFLTYFQNEAQLEKSRLLSDRFSAERPKGSFSTLEIQRTEQGDSAMYLCASSLDRVGAEKLFFGSGTQLSVL.

The rearrangement joins TRBV19 to TRBJ2-5; D might be TRBD1 (6 bases). The CDR3 contains 13 residues. Looked up from germline, CDR1 is LNHDA and CDR2 is SQIVND (reference sequence). The V end lost 3 bases, the J end lost 4 bases, and 9 bases lay between the germline ends. The CDR3 DNA sequence: TGTGCCAGTAGTATTCCCAGGGGAGAGACCCAGTACTTC. Protein product: CASSIPRGETQYF.

The chain is built from TRBV4-3 and TRBJ2-7; D gene unclear. With 8 bases removed from V and 3 bases from J, the gap between germline ends came to 8 bases. The germline CDR1 and CDR2 sequences are LGHNA and YSLEER. This CDR3 is 11 amino acids long. The chain's CDR3 is CASPDCYEQYF. The CDR3 DNA is TGCGCCAGCCCAGACTGCTACGAGCAGTACTTC.

The chain combines TRBV19 with TRBJ1-1; 7 bases map to TRBD1. The CDR3 covers 16 residues. The V gene end was trimmed by 5 bases and the J gene end by 0 bases; junction bases not matched to a gene: 9. The germline CDR1 and CDR2 sequences are LNHDA and SQIVND (reference sequence). CDR3 loop: CASSVGDRIMNTEAFF. CDR3 nucleotides: TGTGCCAGTAGTGTAGGGGACAGAATAATGAACACTGAAGCTTTCTTT.

The rearrangement uses TRBV24-1 and TRBJ2-1, with 7 positions matching TRBD2. CDR1 is KGHDR and CDR2 is SFDVKD in the germline V gene. There are 15 residues in the CDR3. The V gene end was trimmed by 1 base and the J gene end by 9 bases; junction bases not matched to a gene: 8. The DNA of the CDR3 is TGTGCCACCAGTGATTTCGGGGGGACCGCAGGTGAGCAGTTCTTC. Translation gives CATSDFGGTAGEQFF.

The chain is built from TRBV6-5 and TRBJ2-1, with 10 bases that match TRBD2. The CDR3 has 16 amino acids. V shed 4 bases and J 8 bases; nucleotides not matched to a gene: 11. The germline CDR1 and CDR2 sequences are MNHEY and SVGAGI. DNA of the CDR3: TGTGCCAGCAGTTCCCCTCAGCGGGGGGGCCCCGATGAGCAGTTCTTC. Amino acids: CASSSPQRGGPDEQFF.

The chain recombines TRBV5-4 with TRBJ2-1; 8 bases fit TRBD2. The CDR3 extends over 16 amino acids. Germline assignment: CDR1 SGHNT and CDR2 YYREEE (reference sequence). Losses at the gene ends were 4 bases for V and 2 bases for J; bases not matched to a gene: 8. The CDR3 DNA follows: TGTGCCAGCAGCCACGGGGGGGCAGGGACCTACAATGAGCAGTTCTTC. Translation gives CASSHGGAGTYNEQFF.

The chain uses TRBV18 and TRBJ1-2; TRBD1 matches at 7 bases. Germline CDR1 is KGHSH and CDR2 is LQKENI. The CDR3 sequence is 15 residues long. V lost 4 bases to trimming and J lost 3 bases; unmatched junction nucleotides: 8. The CDR3 DNA reads as TGTGCCAGCTCACTAGGGACAGCCCTGGACTATGGCTACACCTTC. The encoded protein is CASSLGTALDYGYTF.

The V call is TRBV3-1 (or the pseudogene TRBV3-2), the J call TRBJ2-1; a weak D match, TRBD1 (8 bases). The CDR3 runs 15 residues. Per germline, CDR1 LGHDT and CDR2 YNNKEL (reference sequence). V shed 1 base and J shed 9 bases, with 16 bases lying between them. CDR3 bases: TGTGCCAGCAGCCAAGTTACAGGGGGAGGGGGTGAGCAGTTCTTC. Translation gives CASSQVTGGGGEQFF.

The chain employs TRBV7-9 and TRBJ2-3, with 9 positions matching TRBD1. This CDR3 spans 15 amino acids. Germline assignment: CDR1 SEHNR and CDR2 FQNEAQ (reference sequence). J gave up 2 bases and V 6 bases, and 6 bases lay outside the gene matches. CDR3 amino acids: CASRPGQGPTDTQYF. The DNA for the CDR3 is TGTGCCAGCAGGCCGGGACAGGGACCCACAGATACGCAGTATTTT.

J is TRBJ2-2 and V is TRBV2, with 9 positions matching TRBD1. Germline trimming cut 4 bases from V and 5 bases from J; bases unmatched to any gene: 5. This CDR3 has 15 residues. Germline V gene sequence: CDR1 SNHLY, CDR2 FYNNEI. CDR3 bases: TGTGCCAGCAGTGTGGACAGGGGAACGACCGGGGAGCTGTTTTTT. Translation gives CASSVDRGTTGELFF.

The gene calls are TRBV18 and TRBJ2-4, with D perhaps matching TRBD1 (6 bases). V was pared by 6 bases and J by 1 base, with 16 bases between. Germline V CDR1 and CDR2: KGHSH, LQKENI. The CDR3 is 16 amino acids. CDR3: CASSVQGPTAKNIQYF. The CDR3, as DNA: TGTGCCAGCTCCGTACAGGGACCTACGGCCAAAAACATTCAGTACTTC.